One and the same sample provided the 16 T cell receptor beta chains below, sequenced in a study of glioma-infiltrating T cells after dendritic cell vaccination. Profiled with immunoSEQ multiplex PCR; TCRdb holds only in-frame clones, not every one. The sample lists under 100,000 clones, over 65% occurring once. This specimen consisted of blood, obtained before dendritic cell vaccination. The receptors here all came from a human donor with glioblastoma.

The chain recombines TRBV5-6 with TRBJ2-5; the match to TRBD1 covers 7 bases. The CDR3 contains 14 residues. The J segment lost 1 base and the V segment lost 2 bases, leaving 2 bases of the junction unmatched. Germline loops: CDR1 SGHDT, CDR2 YYEEEE. CDR3 amino acids: CASSFNRGQETQYF. Here the CDR3 DNA reads TGTGCCAGCAGCTTTAACAGGGGCCAAGAGACCCAGTACTTC.

The CDR3: CASSLQGAHEQYF. CDR3 sequence (DNA): TGTGCCAGCAGTTTACAGGGGGCCCACGAGCAGTACTTC. V and J are TRBV27 and TRBJ2-7; 8 bases map to TRBD1. Germline V CDR1 and CDR2: MNHEY, SMNVEV (reference sequence). This CDR3 contains 13 residues. With V trimmed by 2 bases and J by 5 bases, 2 bases remained unmatched.

This chain connects TRBV11-2 to TRBJ1-2, with D unresolved. The CDR3 is 13 residues long. V lost 5 bases to trimming and J lost 8 bases, with 15 bases between them. CDR1 is SGHAT, CDR2 FQNNGV, per germline. CDR3 nucleotide sequence: TGTGCCAGCAGCCTCGTGCCGGGTGTGGGCTACACCTTC. Its protein is CASSLVPGVGYTF.

This clone was picked up one time. The rearrangement joins TRBV6-5 to TRBJ1-2; no reliable D call. V dropped 6 bases and J dropped 2 bases, with 16 bases sitting between them. Germline loops: CDR1 MNHEY, CDR2 SVGAGI. CDR3 size: 15 residues. The DNA of the CDR3 is TGTGCCAGCAGGCGAGAGGGCAGATCGAACTATGGCTACACCTTC. Residues: CASRREGRSNYGYTF.

This rearrangement joins TRBV4-2 to TRBJ1-2, with D possibly matching TRBD1 (5 bases). Germline lookup yields CDR1 LGHNA and CDR2 YNFKEQ. The CDR3 length is 16 residues. The V gene lost 1 base and the J gene lost 2 bases, with 14 bases spanning the gap. The CDR3 nucleotides read TGTGCCAGCAGCCAAGTGGCAGGGTTGGAAAACTATGGCTACACCTTC. This codes for CASSQVAGLENYGYTF.

The gene calls are TRBV2 and TRBJ2-5, with 8 bases that match TRBD2. The J segment lost 4 bases and the V segment lost 1 base, leaving 14 bases of the junction unmatched. Per germline, CDR1 SNHLY and CDR2 FYNNEI. CDR3 length: 18 residues. The CDR3 sequence: CASSEGWAGGGSGETQYF. CDR3 in DNA: TGTGCCAGCAGTGAAGGTTGGGCGGGAGGAGGGTCGGGAGAGACCCAGTACTTC.

J is TRBJ1-3 and V is TRBV18; 9 bases agree with TRBD1. The V and J ends lost 2 bases and 0 bases, in that order; junction bases with no gene match: 8. CDR3 length equals 18 residues. Germline values: CDR1 KGHSH, CDR2 LQKENI. The CDR3 bases are TGTGCCAGCTCACCAGAGGGGACAGGGCCCTTCTCTGGAAACACCATATATTTT. Translation gives CASSPEGTGPFSGNTIYF. Full variable domain (remainder filled in from reference TRBV18 and TRBJ1-3): NAGVMQNPRHLVRRRGQEARLRCSPMKGHSHVYWYRQLPEEGLKFMVYLQKENIIDESGMPKERFSAEFPKEGPSILRIQQVVRGDSAAYFCASSPEGTGPFSGNTIYFGEGSWLTVV.

This clone was counted once. The chain employs TRBV4-1 and TRBJ2-7; possibly TRBD2 for D (6 bases). V lost 1 base, J lost 3 bases, and 13 bases lay in between. This CDR3 contains 15 residues. Germline values: CDR1 MGHRA, CDR2 YSYEKL. CDR3 coding DNA: TGCGCCAGCAGCCAAGGGGAGGCAGAGCGCTACGAGCAGTACTTC. Its protein product is CASSQGEAERYEQYF.

This clone has only a few counts. The chain is built from TRBV6-6 and TRBJ2-1, with 12 nucleotides matching TRBD2. J lost 3 bases, V lost 5 bases, and 2 bases had no gene match. The germline CDR1 and CDR2 sequences are MNHNY and SVGAGI (reference sequence). The CDR3 runs to 15 residues. CDR3 in amino acids: CASSQTSGGYNEQFF. CDR3 in DNA: TGTGCCAGCAGTCAGACTAGCGGGGGCTACAATGAGCAGTTCTTC.

V is TRBV6-5 and J is TRBJ2-5, with D perhaps TRBD2 (6 bases). The V end lost 2 bases, the J end lost 5 bases, and 12 bases lay between the germline ends. The CDR3 has 14 amino acids. Looked up from germline, CDR1 is MNHEY and CDR2 is SVGAGI. CDR3 coding DNA: TGTGCCAGCAGTTACGGAGGGGTTGGCGAGACCCAGTACTTC. This encodes CASSYGGVGETQYF.

The genes are TRBV30 and TRBJ2-7; TRBD2 aligns across 8 bases. Germline V gene data show CDR1 as GTSNPN and CDR2 as SVGIG (reference sequence). The CDR3 spans 15 residues. V was pared by 3 bases and J by 2 bases, with 9 bases of the junction left unmatched. CDR3 loop: CAWRRSPGLAYEQYF. CDR3 bases: TGTGCCTGGAGACGAAGTCCGGGACTAGCCTACGAGCAGTACTTC.

The chain is built from TRBV30 and TRBJ1-3; D is uncertain. This CDR3 spans 13 amino acids. Germline CDR1 reads GTSNPN; CDR2 reads SVGIG (reference sequence). Trimming shortened V by 7 bases and J by 0 bases, and 10 bases separated the two germline ends. CDR3 region: CALTKNSGNTIYF. In nucleotides, the CDR3 is TGTGCCTTGACTAAAAACTCTGGAAACACCATATATTTT.

V and J are TRBV12-1 and TRBJ2-2; the table gives TRBD2 as D, unverified against the DNA. TRBV12-1 is deemed a pseudogene. CDR3 length: 17 amino acids. CDR3 sequence reads: CASSFRLAGAGTGELFF. As DNA, the CDR3 is TGTGCCAGCAGCTTTCGTCTAGCGGGAGCGGGAACCGGGGAGCTGTTTTTT.

J is TRBJ1-2 and V is TRBV7-3; 7 bases match TRBD1. This CDR3 has 14 residues. V dropped 3 bases and J dropped 3; count of bases not matched to a gene: 4. The germline gives CDR1 SGHTA, CDR2 FQGTGA. The CDR3 sequence is CASSFSGTDYGYTF. CDR3 coding DNA: TGTGCCAGCAGCTTCTCCGGGACAGACTATGGCTACACCTTC.

The rearrangement links TRBV2 to TRBJ1-4; D is unresolved. The CDR3 covers 12 residues. V was shortened by 7 bases and J by 3 bases, with 6 bases between the two germline ends. In germline, CDR1 is SNHLY, CDR2 FYNNEI. The CDR3 loop is CASMRANEKLFF. In DNA form, the CDR3 reads TGTGCCAGCATGAGGGCTAATGAAAAACTGTTTTTT.

CDR3 DNA sequence: TGTGCCAGCAGCAAGGTTGCGGGAGGGCCAGAGGAGCAGTTCTTC. Amino acid sequence: CASSKVAGGPEEQFF. V and J are TRBV21-1 and TRBJ2-1; TRBD2, the table's D call, was not compared with the DNA. TRBV21-1 is a known pseudogene. This CDR3 is built from 15 residues.